These 22 T cell receptor beta chains originate from one sample sequenced in a study of regulatory T cells in long-lasting Graves disease. Documented time point: persistent/refractory GD, antithyroid drugs over 5 years with positive TRAb. PBMC RNA served as the TCR library source. Through Arm-PCR of CDR3 regions and iRepertoire HTBI primers, TCR beta libraries were built. TCRdb redid the calling of the multiplex PCR reads with MiXCR, one entry per CDR3 protein. The table lists about 470,000 distinct CDR3 sequences, about 20% of them singletons. Sequences were derived from peripheral blood mononuclear cells (PBMCs), sampled when the disease was refractory, from a patient treated with antithyroid drugs. The receptor source for this set is a female donor with Graves disease.

This clonotype was found once. The CDR3 DNA reads TGTGCCAGCAGACGGACCTTTAAGCATGGGGGGGAGTCGGCCGCGTACAATGAGCAGTTCTTC. This translates into CASRRTFKHGGESAAYNEQFF. The J gene is TRBJ2-1, the V gene TRBV7-9; TRBD2 matches 7 bases. The CDR3 extends over 21 amino acids. The germline gives CDR1 SEHNR, CDR2 FQNEAQ (reference sequence). V lost 6 bases, J lost 4 bases, and 27 bases stayed unmatched. The full variable domain, completed using reference TRBV7-9 and TRBJ2-1, is DTGVSQNPRHKITKRGQNVTFRCDPISEHNRLYWYRQTLGQGPEFLTYFQNEAQLEKSRLLSDRFSAERPKGSFSTLEIQRTEQGDSAMYLCASRRTFKHGGESAAYNEQFFGPGTRLTVL.

This clonotype was observed a handful of times. V gene TRBV27 combines with J gene TRBJ2-7, with unresolved D. Germline loops: CDR1 MNHEY, CDR2 SMNVEV (reference sequence). This CDR3 is built from 14 residues. Between the trimmed V and J ends, which lost 6 bases and 3 bases, there was a span of 15 bases. CDR3 sequence reads: CASRWRPLDYEQYF. In DNA form, the CDR3 reads TGTGCCAGCAGGTGGCGGCCTTTGGACTACGAGCAGTACTTC.

This clonotype was counted between two and nine times. The gene calls are TRBV3-1 and TRBJ1-6; D is possibly TRBD1 (5 bases). The germline V gene encodes CDR1 LGHDT and CDR2 YNNKEL (reference sequence). There are 16 residues in the CDR3. Trimming removed 2 bases from V and 7 bases from J, with 15 bases in between. The CDR3 is CASSQPTPGRNSPLHF. The CDR3 DNA follows: TGTGCCAGCAGCCAACCGACCCCAGGGAGGAATTCACCCCTCCACTTT.

Many counts were recorded for this clonotype. The chain links TRBV27 to TRBJ1-1; 8 nucleotides match TRBD1. This CDR3 is 16 amino acids long. V was clipped by 8 bases and J by 1 base; unmatched bases: 12. Germline CDR1 reads MNHEY; CDR2 reads SMNVEV (reference sequence). The CDR3 DNA follows: TGTGCCAGCCGTAAAAATCTGGGACAGGCGAACACTGAAGCTTTCTTT. The encoded protein is CASRKNLGQANTEAFF.

This clonotype has a count of ten or more. The rearrangement uses TRBV28 and TRBJ1-1, with 7 bases identical to TRBD1. This CDR3 has 15 residues. The germline gives CDR1 MDHEN, CDR2 SYDVKM. The V gene end was trimmed by 6 bases and the J gene end by 6 bases; junction bases not matched to a gene: 13. DNA for the CDR3: TGTGCCAGCAGGCCTCAGGGGGTGCCTAAGGCTGAAGCTTTCTTT. Protein: CASRPQGVPKAEAFF.

In DNA form, the CDR3 reads TGCGCCAGCAGCCAAGTCGGAGGGAGTTCCTACGAGCAGTACTTC. It specifies CASSQVGGSSYEQYF. The chain couples TRBV4-1 to TRBJ2-7; possible D gene TRBD2, 6 bases. Germline V CDR1 and CDR2: MGHRA, YSYEKL. This CDR3 is 15 amino acids long. Trimming stripped 1 base from V and 1 base from J, with 11 bases between.

There are many counts of this clonotype. The rearrangement joins TRBV20-1 to TRBJ1-1; possibly TRBD1 for D (5 bases). CDR3 size: 14 residues. Germline V gives CDR1 DFQATT, CDR2 SNEGSKA (reference sequence). Trimming stripped 3 bases from V and 0 bases from J, with 11 bases between. The chain's CDR3 is CSARGATVNTEAFF. The CDR3 region has the DNA TGCAGTGCTAGGGGCGCGACAGTGAACACTGAAGCTTTCTTT.

J is TRBJ2-7 and V is TRBV29-1, with 10 positions matching TRBD2. The junction had 14 bases not matched to a gene; V was cut back by 5 bases and J by 4 bases. The germline CDR1 and CDR2 sequences are SQVTM and ANQGSEA. The length of the CDR3 is 16 residues. The CDR3 is CSVLPITSGELYEQYF. CDR3 nucleotide sequence: TGCAGCGTTCTCCCGATAACTAGCGGGGAGCTATACGAGCAGTACTTC.

This clonotype was picked up many times. V gene TRBV7-8 combines with J gene TRBJ1-2; D is perhaps TRBD1 (5 bases). The CDR3 is made up of 16 amino acids. Between the trimmed V and J ends, which lost 5 bases and 0 bases, there was a span of 16 bases. Per the germline V gene, CDR1 is SGHVS and CDR2 is FQNEAQ. CDR3 protein: CASSPTRTLTNYGYTF. The CDR3 DNA reads TGTGCCAGCAGCCCGACGCGGACACTTACTAACTATGGCTACACCTTC.

This clonotype has only a few counts. This chain links TRBV24-1 with TRBJ1-2; 10 nucleotides align to TRBD1. J gave up 7 bases and V 2 bases, and 3 bases lay outside the gene matches. CDR1 is KGHDR, CDR2 SFDVKD, per germline. The CDR3 covers 14 residues. The chain's CDR3 is CATSDSGTGVGYTF. The CDR3 DNA sequence: TGTGCCACCAGTGATTCCGGGACAGGGGTTGGCTACACCTTC.

About this clonotype: A read error may produce the germline difference seen at one junction end. The chain uses TRBV19 and TRBJ1-1; 9 nucleotides align to TRBD1. This CDR3 has 16 amino acids. Germline V gene sequence: CDR1 LNHDA, CDR2 SQIVND (reference sequence). The CDR3 nucleotides are TGTGCCAGTAGTAAAGTAAACAGGGGGCCGAACACTGAAGCTCTCTTT. Protein: CASSKVNRGPNTEALF.

This clonotype was observed a few times. The chain carries TRBV29-1 and TRBJ1-2, with D maybe TRBD1 (5 bases). Germline V lookup: CDR1 SQVTM, CDR2 ANQGSEA. V gave up 0 bases and J gave up 4 bases, with 18 bases separating them. This CDR3 is 16 amino acids long. The CDR3 DNA sequence: TGCAGCGTTGAAGATCCGGGACGCTACGACATCTATGGCTACACCTTC. It specifies CSVEDPGRYDIYGYTF.

This chain links TRBV6-1 with TRBJ2-3; D is unresolved. This CDR3 spans 16 amino acids. Germline CDR1 reads MNHNS; CDR2 reads SASEGT. Trimming cost V 0 bases and J 4 bases, with 14 bases left between them. The CDR3 here is CASSEAWPVSPDTQYF. In DNA, the CDR3 is TGTGCCAGCAGTGAAGCATGGCCGGTTTCCCCAGATACGCAGTATTTT.

This clonotype was seen more than once but under ten times. V and J are TRBV28 and TRBJ1-1; D unresolved. Deletions cut 0 bases from V and 7 bases from J, with 3 bases between. From germline, CDR1 is MDHEN and CDR2 SYDVKM. CDR3 size: 11 residues. The CDR3 sequence is CASSLWSEAFF. Written as DNA, the CDR3 is TGTGCCAGCAGTTTATGGAGTGAAGCTTTCTTT.

The genes are TRBV10-3 and TRBJ1-1, with TRBD1 as a possible D gene (5 bases). Germline V gene sequence: CDR1 ENHRY, CDR2 SYGVKD. Trimming removed 4 bases at V and 3 bases at J, with 15 bases between. The CDR3 length is 15 residues. DNA of the CDR3: TGTGCCATCAGTGGGAATCGGGGGGATGACACTGAAGCTTTCTTT. Encoded protein: CAISGNRGDDTEAFF.

This clonotype was counted between two and nine times. The gene calls are TRBV9 and TRBJ2-7, with 8 bases identical to TRBD1. V lost 3 bases, J lost 3 bases, and 11 bases stayed unmatched. Germline-derived CDR1 and CDR2 are SGDLS and YYNGEE. This CDR3 contains 16 residues. The CDR3 region has the DNA TGTGCCAGCAGCGCATACAGGGGGACTCTCCTCTACGAGCAGTACTTC. Amino acid sequence: CASSAYRGTLLYEQYF. Filled out from reference TRBV9 and TRBJ2-7, the complete variable domain reads DSGVTQTPKHLITATGQRVTLRCSPRSGDLSVYWYQQSLDQGLQFLIQYYNGEERAKGNILERFSAQQFPDLHSELNLSSLELGDSALYFCASSAYRGTLLYEQYFGPGTRLTVT.

The chain is built from TRBV5-1 and TRBJ2-7, with 7 bases aligning to TRBD1. In germline, CDR1 is SGHRS, CDR2 YFSETQ. There are 13 residues in the CDR3. The V segment lost 3 bases and the J segment 10 bases; nucleotides outside the gene matches: 10. The CDR3 loop is CASSSHRGGRQYF. The DNA for the CDR3 is TGCGCCAGCAGCTCCCACAGGGGCGGCCGTCAGTACTTC.

About this clonotype: A much larger clone sits a single nucleotide away, making a read error possible. The gene calls are TRBV12-3 or TRBV12-4 and TRBJ2-7, with 8 bases fitting TRBD1. CDR3 length equals 14 residues. The CDR3 nucleotides read TGTGCCAGCAGCCAACTGCAGGGGGCCTACGAGCAGTGCTTC. Translated, it gives CASSQLQGAYEQCF.

This chain connects TRBV9 to TRBJ1-2; TRBD1 is a possible D gene (6 bases). Trimming removed 0 bases from V and 6 bases from J, with 18 bases in between. This CDR3 has 16 residues. Germline V gene lookup returns CDR1 SGDLS and CDR2 YYNGEE. Here the CDR3 reads CASSVARGGATHGYTF. The CDR3 DNA reads as TGTGCCAGCAGCGTAGCTCGGGGGGGCGCGACGCATGGCTACACCTTC.

This clonotype appeared a few times. This chain uses TRBV10-3 with TRBJ1-5; TRBD1 might be the D (5 bases). V dropped 6 bases and J dropped 4 bases, with 16 bases sitting between them. The CDR3 covers 15 residues. CDR1 and CDR2 from the germline V gene are ENHRY and SYGVKD. CDR3 sequence reads: CAISPVGGGNQPQHF. CDR3 bases: TGTGCCATCAGCCCCGTGGGGGGGGGGAATCAGCCCCAGCATTTT.

This clonotype was recorded at least ten times. The rearrangement joins TRBV3-1 to TRBJ1-5; D might be TRBD1 (5 bases). Trimming stripped 4 bases from V and 9 bases from J, with 16 bases between. Germline CDR1 reads LGHDT; CDR2 reads YNNKEL (reference sequence). The length of the CDR3 is 14 residues. The CDR3 loop reads CASSPGLVQGPQHF. CDR3 coding DNA: TGTGCCAGCAGCCCGGGCCTCGTTCAGGGGCCCCAGCATTTT.

The chain carries TRBV30 and TRBJ1-2, with a possible D match to TRBD1 (6 bases). There are 12 residues in the CDR3. V lost 3 bases and J 6 bases, leaving 11 bases between the germline ends. Per the germline V gene, CDR1 is GTSNPN and CDR2 is SVGIG (reference sequence). CDR3 DNA: TGTGCCTGGAGCAGGGGTTCCAATGGCTACACCTTC. Residues: CAWSRGSNGYTF.